These 7 T cell receptor beta chains were all obtained from the same sample, sequenced in a study of blood T cells in healthy people across ages. With a J-beta primer mix and a sample-barcoded 5' primer, a second PCR ran roughly 6 to 12 cycles. TCRdb re-analysed the 5' RACE reads in MiXCR, keeping a single row per CDR3 protein. The top ten clones hold 3.7% of a sample with some 760,000 distinct CDR3 sequences, 20% to 30% of them seen once. These data also featured in a second study, about T cells of mothers and their children.

The sample comprised blood. Source of these receptors: a boy younger than 18 in good health.

V usage is TRBV29-1 and J usage is TRBJ2-3; TRBD1 might be the D (5 bases). V lost 2 bases, J lost 0 bases, and 9 bases lay in between. The CDR3 totals 14 residues. The germline CDR1 and CDR2 sequences are SQVTM and ANQGSEA. DNA for the CDR3: TGCAGCGTTGAACCCCAGGGTAGCACAGATACGCAGTATTTT. Its protein product is CSVEPQGSTDTQYF.

The chain uses TRBV6-5 and TRBJ2-7; TRBD2 aligns across 9 bases. Germline assignment: CDR1 MNHEY and CDR2 SVGAGI. The CDR3 is 14 residues long. V was clipped by 8 bases and J by 7 bases; unmatched bases: 12. The CDR3 sequence is CASARAGTSREQYF. In DNA form, the CDR3 reads TGTGCCAGCGCGCGCGCCGGGACTAGCCGGGAGCAGTACTTC.

This clonotype was observed a handful of times. The chain joins TRBV20-1 to TRBJ2-1; 9 positions match TRBD2. The V gene's germline CDR1 is DFQATT and CDR2 SNEGSKA (reference sequence). With 5 bases clipped from V and 7 bases from J, the junction kept 9 bases outside the gene matches. The CDR3 covers 14 residues. The CDR3 region is CSAQGLALSNEQFF. The CDR3 nucleotides are TGCAGTGCTCAAGGACTAGCGTTGTCGAATGAGCAGTTCTTC.

V is TRBV29-1 and J is TRBJ2-4; no definite D call. CDR3 length: 12 amino acids. The germline V gene encodes CDR1 SQVTM and CDR2 ANQGSEA. Deletions cut 3 bases from V and 8 bases from J, with 11 bases between. In DNA form, the CDR3 reads TGCAGCGTTGAGTTACGTGGGGACATTCAGTACTTC. Protein: CSVELRGDIQYF. The full variable domain, its missing parts supplied by reference TRBV29-1 and TRBJ2-4, is SAVISQKPSRDICQRGTSLTIQCQVDSQVTMMFWYRQQPGQSLTLIATANQGSEATYESGFVIDKFPISRPNLTFSTLTVSNMSPEDSSIYLCSVELRGDIQYFGAGTRLSVL.

In this sample, this clonotype turned up once. V and J are TRBV13 and TRBJ2-7, with a possible D match to TRBD2 (6 bases). The last part of the DNA fits TRBJ2-5 better; the J call may be wrong. In germline, CDR1 is PRHDT, CDR2 FYEKMQ (reference sequence). This CDR3 contains 15 residues. CDR3 DNA: TGTGCCAGCAGCGAGCGGATACCGGGGGTCGAGACCCAGTACTTC. As protein: CASSERIPGVETQYF.

This clonotype appeared a few times. The chain employs TRBV7-3 and TRBJ2-1; 9 nucleotides match TRBD2. V lost 5 bases, J lost 3 bases, and 2 bases stayed unmatched. CDR1 is SGHTA and CDR2 is FQGTGA in the germline V gene. The CDR3 runs 14 residues. Here the CDR3 reads CASSISGGYNEQFF. The CDR3 region has the DNA TGTGCCAGCAGCATTAGCGGGGGCTACAATGAGCAGTTCTTC.

This clonotype appeared a few times. V and J are TRBV6-6 and TRBJ2-4; TRBD2 matches at 8 bases. The CDR3 runs to 15 residues. Germline V gene lookup returns CDR1 MNHNY and CDR2 SVGAGI (reference sequence). The junction had 5 bases not matched to a gene; V was cut back by 4 bases and J by 3 bases. This chain's CDR3 is CASSFGGDYKNIQYF. CDR3 coding DNA: TGTGCCAGCAGTTTCGGGGGGGACTACAAAAACATTCAGTACTTC.